Each of the 11 T cell receptor beta chains below was sequenced from the same sample in a study of T-cell memory formation after mild COVID-19. TCRdb fed the 5' RACE reads into MiXCR, producing one record per CDR3 protein. The sample carries 200,000 to 250,000 distinct CDR3 sequences, approximately 10% recorded once. Input material: PBMCs or a T cell subset sorted from them (not recorded which). Receptors were obtained from a man younger than 35 who had mild COVID-19 (a few samples of this study predate the infection). Cell type and time point are not known.

The chain employs TRBV6-2 or TRBV6-3 and TRBJ2-1, with D possibly matching TRBD1 (7 bases). From germline, CDR1 is MNHEY and CDR2 SVGEGT. V lost 6 bases and J lost 6, with 12 bases in between. This CDR3 region has 13 residues. CDR3 sequence: CASRRQGGNEQFF. The CDR3 nucleotides read TGTGCCAGCAGAAGACAGGGAGGCAATGAGCAGTTCTTC.

This clonotype was detected many times. The chain combines TRBV7-2 with TRBJ2-5; unclear D gene. The germline V gene encodes CDR1 SGHTA and CDR2 FQGNSA. The CDR3 consists of 14 residues. Deletions cut 0 bases from V and 0 bases from J, with 5 bases between. The CDR3 sequence: CASSLASYQETQYF. The CDR3 nucleotides are TGTGCCAGCAGCTTAGCGTCATACCAAGAGACCCAGTACTTC.

This clonotype showed up just a few times. CDR3 sequence reads: CASSSRGTVPVGGYTF. The CDR3 DNA reads TGTGCCAGCAGCTCCCGGGGGACAGTCCCTGTGGGTGGCTACACCTTC. The chain recombines TRBV5-5 with TRBJ1-2; the match to TRBD1 covers 7 bases. Germline values: CDR1 SGHKS, CDR2 YYEKEE (reference sequence). CDR3 length equals 16 residues. V lost 3 bases and J lost 7; bases outside the gene matches: 15.

In this sample, this clonotype turned up many times. The genes are TRBV19 and TRBJ2-1; 7 nucleotides line up with TRBD2. This CDR3 has 16 amino acids. Germline V gene lookup returns CDR1 LNHDA and CDR2 SQIVND (reference sequence). V shed 8 bases, J shed 6 bases, and the junction held 16 bases outside the gene matches. The CDR3 DNA reads TGTGCCAGTGCGCCCCGAAAGACGGGAGGAATCAATGAGCAGTTCTTC. Translating gives CASAPRKTGGINEQFF.

This sequence joins TRBV11-2 and TRBJ2-1, with 7 nucleotides matching TRBD2. There are 15 residues in the CDR3. After removal of 3 bases from V and 5 bases from J, the junction contained 7 bases not matched to a gene. Germline CDR1 SGHAT, CDR2 FQNNGV. CDR3 protein: CASSLRLADHNEQFF. In nucleotides, the CDR3 is TGTGCCAGCAGCTTGCGGCTAGCGGATCACAATGAGCAGTTCTTC. Drawing the rest from reference TRBV11-2 and TRBJ2-1, the complete variable domain is EAGVAQSPRYKIIEKRQSVAFWCNPISGHATLYWYQQILGQGPKLLIQFQNNGVVDDSQLPKDRFSAERLKGVDSTLKIQPAKLEDSAVYLCASSLRLADHNEQFFGPGTRLTVL.

This clonotype was seen many times. The chain couples TRBV2 to TRBJ1-6; unclear D gene. The V gene's germline CDR1 is SNHLY and CDR2 FYNNEI. Trimming removed 10 bases from V and 13 bases from J, with 20 bases in between. The CDR3 is 13 amino acids. The DNA for the CDR3 is TGTGCCAAGGGAAAGCCCCCCCAGGATCCCCTCCACTTT. Protein sequence: CAKGKPPQDPLHF.

In this sample, this clonotype turned up many times. The V and J genes are TRBV20-1 and TRBJ1-6; no clear D. The ends were cut back, 3 bases at V and 9 bases at J, with 15 bases in the middle. Germline values: CDR1 DFQATT, CDR2 SNEGSKA (reference sequence). The CDR3 contains 14 residues. CDR3 in amino acids: CSASLASLGSPLHF. CDR3 sequence (DNA): TGCAGTGCTAGTTTGGCGAGCCTGGGTTCACCCCTCCACTTT.

The sample holds a few counts of this clonotype. The V gene is TRBV12-3 or TRBV12-4, the J gene TRBJ2-4, with 9 bases fitting TRBD2. The CDR3 spans 14 residues. J gave up 3 bases and V 6 bases, and 3 bases lay outside the gene matches. This chain's CDR3 is CASRNSGSKNIQYF. The DNA for the CDR3 is TGTGCCAGCAGAAATAGCGGGAGCAAAAACATTCAGTACTTC.

This clonotype was observed at least ten times. The V gene is TRBV29-1, the J gene TRBJ1-3; 8 positions match TRBD1. The germline gives CDR1 SQVTM, CDR2 ANQGSEA. V shed 7 bases and J 6 bases; nucleotides not matched to a gene: 8. The CDR3 spans 13 residues. This CDR3 reads CSAGGQGANTIYF. DNA of the CDR3: TGCAGCGCCGGCGGACAGGGCGCAAACACCATATATTTT.

This chain joins TRBV10-2 and TRBJ1-1; D gene unclear. Germline CDR1 and CDR2: WSHSY and SAAADI. This CDR3 is 14 amino acids long. V lost 6 bases, J lost 1 base, and 12 bases lay in between. The CDR3 loop is CASRESLTNTEAFF. For the CDR3, the DNA is TGCGCCAGCAGGGAGAGCTTAACGAACACTGAAGCTTTCTTT.

The V call is TRBV6-6, the J call TRBJ2-3, with D perhaps TRBD2 (6 bases). The CDR3 length is 16 residues. Per germline, CDR1 MNHNY and CDR2 SVGAGI (reference sequence). Trimming removed 7 bases at V and 1 base at J, with 18 bases between. Here the CDR3 DNA reads TGTGCCAGCACCCGGAGGGGTATTGGAGGCACAGATACGCAGTATTTT. It codes for CASTRRGIGGTDTQYF.